Below are 14 T cell receptor beta chains sequenced from a single sample in a study of Ad26.COV2.S vaccination and SARS-CoV-2 variants. Only in-frame clones appear in the TCRdb table, and some are missing; sequencing was by immunoSEQ multiplex PCR. The data hold 440,000 or so clones, with about nine tenths observed a single time. Treatment: around 19 received Ad26.COV2.S at low or high dose, single or two shots; several received placebo; per-sample allocation not given. Samples came from day 63 after the first vaccine or placebo injection. Sequencing was performed on peripheral blood, taken in a trial of Ad26.COV2.S vaccine versus placebo. These receptors were collected from a person aged 18-60 years who received the Ad26.COV2.S COVID-19 vaccine or a placebo.

A few counts support this clone. The chain has TRBV28 and TRBJ1-5, with TRBD1 as a possible D gene (6 bases). The CDR3 covers 14 residues. Per germline, CDR1 MDHEN and CDR2 SYDVKM. Trimming stripped 5 bases from V and 1 base from J, with 9 bases between. CDR3 nucleotides: TGTGCCAGCAGTCCGCAGGGGAGCAATCAGCCCCAGCATTTT. The encoded protein is CASSPQGSNQPQHF.

V usage is TRBV5-5 and J usage is TRBJ2-7; maybe TRBD1 (6 bases). Trimming removed 0 bases from V and 4 bases from J, with 14 bases in between. Germline V gene lookup returns CDR1 SGHKS and CDR2 YYEKEE (reference sequence). CDR3 length equals 15 residues. This CDR3 reads CASSLGIWTAYEQYF. CDR3 sequence (DNA): TGTGCCAGCAGCTTGGGCATCTGGACAGCGTACGAGCAGTACTTC.

The table lists this clone with a count of one. The genes are TRBV5-4 and TRBJ2-7; TRBD1 might be the D (6 bases). Per the germline V gene, CDR1 is SGHNT and CDR2 is YYREEE (reference sequence). V lost 0 bases to trimming and J lost 7 bases, with 17 bases between them. The CDR3 runs to 15 residues. The CDR3: CASSLGQGNWGEQYF. As DNA, the CDR3 is TGTGCCAGCAGCTTGGGTCAGGGGAACTGGGGGGAGCAGTACTTC.

V is TRBV24-1 and J is TRBJ1-4; D remains ambiguous. Trimming took 0 bases from V and 10 from J, leaving 5 bases between them. The CDR3 runs 12 residues. Per the germline V gene, CDR1 is KGHDR and CDR2 is SFDVKD. CDR3 nucleotides: TGTGCCACCAGTGATTTGAAGGGAAAACTGTTTTTT. The encoded protein is CATSDLKGKLFF.

The gene calls are TRBV20-1 and TRBJ2-7; 10 positions match TRBD1. CDR3 size: 14 residues. Germline CDR1 and CDR2: DFQATT and SNEGSKA (reference sequence). Trimming removed 3 bases from V and 7 bases from J; junction bases left unmatched: 9. Here the CDR3 DNA reads TGCAGTGCTAGTTTCGGGACAGGGGTGGTAGAGCAGTACTTC. Translated, it gives CSASFGTGVVEQYF.

This chain connects TRBV2 to TRBJ1-6; D not certain. Trimming took 3 bases from V and 0 from J, leaving 9 bases between them. Germline CDR1 and CDR2: SNHLY and FYNNEI. This CDR3 has 16 amino acids. CDR3 DNA sequence: TGTGCCAGCAGTGACGGTAGCCGCTCCTATAATTCACCCCTCCACTTT. Translating it yields CASSDGSRSYNSPLHF.

The rearrangement uses TRBV18 and TRBJ2-1; D is unresolved. The CDR3 is 15 amino acids. Trimming took off 0 bases at V and 4 bases at J, with 10 bases between the two ends. Per germline, CDR1 KGHSH and CDR2 LQKENI. CDR3 loop: CASSPPDHHYNEQFF. The CDR3 nucleotides are TGTGCCAGCTCACCACCGGACCATCATTACAATGAGCAGTTCTTC. Using reference TRBV18 and TRBJ2-1 for the parts outside the CDR3, the full variable domain is NAGVMQNPRHLVRRRGQEARLRCSPMKGHSHVYWYRQLPEEGLKFMVYLQKENIIDESGMPKERFSAEFPKEGPSILRIQQVVRGDSAAYFCASSPPDHHYNEQFFGPGTRLTVL.

In DNA, the CDR3 is TGTGCCAGCAGCCAGGGGGTACAGGGGGCAAGTGGCTACACCTTC. Protein product: CASSQGVQGASGYTF. The chain combines TRBV3-1 (or the pseudogene TRBV3-2) with TRBJ1-2, with 9 bases that match TRBD1. This CDR3 is built from 15 residues. Looked up from germline, CDR1 is LGHDT and CDR2 is YNNKEL (reference sequence). The V segment lost 3 bases and the J segment 7 bases; nucleotides outside the gene matches: 9.

As DNA, the CDR3 is TGCGCCAGCAGTGCGCAGGGGGCCCAAGAGACCCAGTACTTC. It encodes CASSAQGAQETQYF. V usage is TRBV5-1 and J usage is TRBJ2-5; TRBD1 aligns across 8 bases. Germline lookup yields CDR1 SGHRS and CDR2 YFSETQ. V lost 5 bases to trimming and J lost 1 base; unmatched junction nucleotides: 4. This CDR3 is 14 amino acids long.

This clone was seen a single time. This rearrangement joins TRBV6-6 to TRBJ2-7; the D gene is possibly TRBD1 (6 bases). In germline, CDR1 is MNHNY, CDR2 SVGAGI (reference sequence). V was shortened by 0 bases and J by 3 bases, with 9 bases between the two germline ends. The CDR3 is 14 amino acids. CDR3 coding DNA: TGTGCCAGCAGTTACTCGGGGGCCGGCTACGAGCAGTACTTC. Amino acid sequence: CASSYSGAGYEQYF.

This clone has just one count. The V and J genes are TRBV19 and TRBJ1-5, with D tentatively TRBD1 (5 bases). The CDR3 runs 14 residues. Trimming took off 4 bases at V and 3 bases at J, with 10 bases between the two ends. Germline CDR1 LNHDA, CDR2 SQIVND (reference sequence). The CDR3 here is CASSKQETNQPQHF. As DNA, the CDR3 is TGTGCCAGTAGTAAACAGGAAACCAATCAGCCCCAGCATTTT.

The chain has TRBV5-6 and TRBJ1-3; D possibly corresponds to TRBD1 (5 bases). V dropped 2 bases and J dropped 4 bases, with 10 bases sitting between them. Germline CDR1 is SGHDT and CDR2 is YYEEEE. The CDR3 has 14 amino acids. The CDR3 reads CASSFGAGGNTIYF. The CDR3 nucleotides read TGTGCCAGCAGCTTCGGGGCGGGGGGAAACACCATATATTTT.

Points on this clone: The germline gene is not matched at one end of the junction; a read error may be the cause. The chain's CDR3 is CASSFLAGSSNEQYF. In nucleotides, the CDR3 is TGCGCCAGCAGCTTCCTAGCGGGTTCCTCCAACGAGCAGTACTTC. The chain is built from TRBV5-1 and TRBJ2-7, with TRBD2 matching 8 bases. In germline, CDR1 is SGHRS, CDR2 YFSETQ. The CDR3 contains 15 residues.

The V call is TRBV6-5, the J call TRBJ2-7; D call uncertain. The CDR3 is 14 residues long. Trimming shortened V by 0 bases and J by 2 bases, and 8 bases separated the two germline ends. Germline loops: CDR1 MNHEY, CDR2 SVGAGI. The CDR3 DNA sequence: TGTGCCAGCAGTTACTCGAGAACTCCCTACGAGCAGTACTTC. Amino acids: CASSYSRTPYEQYF.